This TCR beta chain emerged from a study of beta chain features in type 1 diabetes. Study in general: Patients did not differ from healthy donors in age, gender or cell yield.

Comment on this clone: No antigen is known for it.

Broader study findings: All four CD4+ subsets of Type 1 diabetes patients contained TCRB CDR3s that were moderately but significantly shorter.

Expressed TCRB transcripts got sequenced, as all isolated RNA was reverse transcribed. Measured with immunoSEQ multiplex PCR; TCRdb has only the in-frame clones, and not every one. The sample yields about 660,000 clones, over 12% seen once. Sampling consisted of one heparinised blood draw per donor, averaging about 116 mL. CD4+ naive, central memory, regulatory and stem cell-like memory cells were sorted via CD45RO/CCR7/CD25/CD127/CD95/CD27. This TCR came from a man aged 18 to 30 with type 1 diabetes. What was sequenced was naive CD4+ T cells from blood.

CDR3 amino acids: CASSEQADEKLFF. In nucleotides, the CDR3 is TGTGCCAGCAGTGAACAGGCCGATGAAAAACTGTTTTTT. The V gene is TRBV2, the J gene TRBJ1-4; D is undetermined. This CDR3 is built from 13 residues. Trimming removed 2 bases from V and 6 bases from J, with 7 bases in between. CDR1 and CDR2 from the germline V gene are SNHLY and FYNNEI.